The rows below give T cell receptor beta chains drawn from one sample of a study of post-analysis software for immune sequencing data. TCRdb re-called the PCR reads with MiXCR, one entry per CDR3 protein. In the table there are more than 500,000 distinct CDR3 sequences, under 40% of which are singletons. Sequenced: blood. These receptors were taken from a girl under 18 with multiple sclerosis. The CDR3 runs from the conserved cysteine through the conserved F or W. The order of the fields is CDR3 protein, CDR3 DNA, J gene, D gene, clone size, V gene. D genes are given only for firm matches. A row's size may be missing; if present it is once, few, many or a size class.

CASSAPTGYNEKLFF	TGTGCCAGCAGTGCCCCCACGGGATATAATGAAAAACTGTTTTTT	TRBJ1-4	.	.	TRBV2
CSAYGTDHNSPLHF	TGCAGTGCCTACGGGACCGATCATAATTCACCCCTCCACTTT	TRBJ1-6	.	few	TRBV20-1
CAIGQGLYGYTF	TGTGCCATCGGGCAGGGCTTATATGGCTACACCTTC	TRBJ1-2	.	.	TRBV10-3
CASSLVPSEAFF	TGTGCCAGCAGCTTAGTGCCGTCTGAAGCTTTCTTT	TRBJ1-1	.	.	TRBV7-9
CASTRGRVSSGANVLTF	TGTGCCAGCACCAGGGGAAGGGTTAGCTCTGGGGCCAACGTCCTGACTTTC	TRBJ2-6	.	many	TRBV5-6
CASSLGAQRRTDTQYF	TGTGCCAGCAGCTTAGGGGCACAGCGGCGCACAGATACGCAGTATTTT	TRBJ2-3	.	many	TRBV11-2
CSARPLRAAYTEAFF	TGCAGTGCTAGACCCCTTCGGGCAGCCTACACTGAAGCTTTCTTT	TRBJ1-1	.	.	TRBV20-1
CASSELAVYNEQFF	TGTGCCAGCAGTGAACTAGCAGTGTACAATGAGCAGTTCTTC	TRBJ2-1	.	.	TRBV2
CSATQGFFGNTIYF	TGCAGCGCAACACAGGGGTTCTTTGGAAACACCATATATTTT	TRBJ1-3	TRBD1	.	TRBV29-1
CASSYIGTGGTEAFF	TGTGCCAGCAGTTATATAGGGACAGGGGGGACTGAAGCTTTCTTT	TRBJ1-1	TRBD1	.	TRBV6-6
CASSQDPLRTLSNQPQHF	TGTGCCAGCAGCCAAGATCCCCTCCGGACCTTAAGCAATCAGCCCCAGCATTTT	TRBJ1-5	.	.	TRBV3-1
CSARENNQPQHF	TGCAGTGCCAGGGAGAACAATCAGCCCCAGCATTTT	TRBJ1-5	.	few	TRBV20-1
CASSPTGDGADTQYF	TGCGCCAGCAGCCCGACGGGGGATGGTGCAGATACGCAGTATTTT	TRBJ2-3	.	few	TRBV5-1
CSASPTDQYEQYF	TGCAGTGCCAGCCCGACGGATCAGTACGAGCAGTACTTC	TRBJ2-7	.	few	TRBV20-1
CASSEIGQGGYEQYF	TGTGCCAGCAGTGAGATAGGACAGGGGGGCTACGAGCAGTACTTC	TRBJ2-7	TRBD1	few	TRBV6-1
CASSQATGGNQPQHF	TGTGCCAGCAGCCAAGCTACAGGGGGCAATCAGCCCCAGCATTTT	TRBJ1-5	TRBD1	.	TRBV4-2
CSVDTGGEIDDYGYTF	TGCAGCGTTGATACGGGGGGCGAGATAGATGACTATGGCTACACCTTC	TRBJ1-2	.	.	TRBV29-1
CASSWMQGANEKLFF	TGTGCCAGCAGCTGGATGCAGGGGGCGAATGAAAAACTGTTTTTT	TRBJ1-4	TRBD1	.	TRBV7-9
CASSLALRDPQETQYF	TGTGCCAGCAGCTTGGCTTTGCGGGACCCACAAGAGACCCAGTACTTC	TRBJ2-5	.	.	TRBV11-2
CGVRAGTDTQYF	TGCGGTGTCAGAGCGGGCACAGATACGCAGTATTTT	TRBJ2-3	.	.	TRBV20-1
CASSMTGKEGTEAFF	TGCGCCAGCAGCATGACGGGGAAGGAGGGGACTGAAGCTTTCTTT	TRBJ1-1	.	.	TRBV5-1
CASSPPAGLGGYTF	TGTGCCAGCAGCCCCCCGGCAGGGTTGGGTGGCTACACCTTC	TRBJ1-2	.	few	TRBV7-9
CASSYSRGNYEQYF	TGTGCCAGCAGTTACTCGAGAGGGAACTACGAGCAGTACTTC	TRBJ2-7	.	few	TRBV6-5
CARSYTHTLGYGYTF	TGTGCCCGCAGTTACACACACACCCTTGGGTATGGCTACACCTTC	TRBJ1-2	.	.	TRBV6-5
CSVTWEHGSTELFF	TGCAGCGTTACCTGGGAACACGGGTCTACGGAACTGTTTTTT	TRBJ1-4	.	.	TRBV29-1
CASRPGQVVGTNTEAFF	TGTGCCAGCAGACCGGGACAGGTCGTGGGGACGAACACTGAAGCTTTCTTT	TRBJ1-1	TRBD1	.	TRBV27
CASSLGRGGMWTTDTQYF	TGTGCCAGCAGCTTAGGGCGGGGGGGAATGTGGACCACAGATACGCAGTATTTT	TRBJ2-3	TRBD2	.	TRBV7-2
CASSTRQGNSPLHF	TGTGCCAGCAGTACTCGACAGGGTAATTCACCCCTCCACTTT	TRBJ1-6	TRBD1	.	TRBV12-3/TRBV12-4
CASSRSGTADGTQHF	TGTGCCAGCAGTCGATCCGGGACAGCAGATGGTACCCAGCATTTT	TRBJ1-5	TRBD1	.	TRBV27
CATSRVSGAAYGYTF	TGTGCCACCAGCAGAGTGTCAGGGGCGGCCTATGGCTACACCTTC	TRBJ1-2	.	few	TRBV15
CASSLNSNYGYTF	TGTGCCAGCAGTTTGAACAGTAACTATGGCTACACCTTC	TRBJ1-2	.	.	TRBV28
CASSPGVRDFTDTQYF	TGTGCCAGCAGCCCCGGGGTGCGGGATTTCACAGATACGCAGTATTTT	TRBJ2-3	.	.	TRBV14
CSVEDGTGWGTQYF	TGCAGCGTTGAAGACGGGACAGGGTGGGGGACCCAGTACTTC	TRBJ2-5	TRBD1	.	TRBV29-1
CSAAGINEQFF	TGCAGTGCAGCGGGGATCAATGAGCAGTTCTTC	TRBJ2-1	TRBD2	.	TRBV20-1
CASSQFYTMAERAYTQYF	TGTGCCAGCAGCCAATTTTATACCATGGCGGAACGTGCTTATACGCAGTATTTT	TRBJ2-3	.	few	TRBV3-1
CASSYLGVDEQFF	TGTGCCAGCAGTTACCTCGGGGTCGATGAGCAGTTCTTC	TRBJ2-1	.	few	TRBV6-5
CASSQVRPRETQYF	TGTGCCAGCAGCCAAGTTCGTCCCCGGGAGACCCAGTACTTC	TRBJ2-5	.	.	TRBV3-1
CASSLEGDHYNEQFF	TGCGCCAGCAGCTTAGAGGGGGACCATTACAATGAGCAGTTCTTC	TRBJ2-1	.	.	TRBV5-1
CASSAWRQETQYF	TGTGCCAGCAGTGCGTGGCGTCAAGAGACCCAGTACTTC	TRBJ2-5	.	.	TRBV12-3/TRBV12-4
CASSLARTGANEQFF	TGTGCCAGCAGCTTAGCAAGGACAGGGGCAAATGAGCAGTTCTTC	TRBJ2-1	TRBD1	.	TRBV7-2
CASSLLPGSIQETQFF	TGTGCCAGCAGCTTATTGCCAGGGAGTATTCAGGAGACCCAGTTCTTC	TRBJ2-1	.	.	TRBV7-3
CASSLVTGDGYTF	TGTGCCAGCAGCCTGGTGACAGGAGATGGCTACACCTTC	TRBJ1-2	.	.	TRBV5-5